This TCR beta chain was captured in a study of a mutant IDH1 vaccine in newly diagnosed glioma. Whole-study context: Mean patient age was about 40 years; approximately 62% were male and 37.5% female. Receipt of radiotherapy, temozolomide, or both preceded the study, and most received both.

Notes on this clone: No antigen is known for it. A junction end diverges from the germline sequence, so it may reflect a read error.

The protocol was immunoSEQ multiplex PCR, while the TCRdb copy is restricted to in-frame clones and leaves out a portion. The sample carries roughly 70,000 clones, roughly 83% recorded once. Study outcomes and limitations: Pseudoprogression appeared independent of alterations in top peripheral clonotypes.

Germline CDR1 is SSHAT and CDR2 is FNYEAQ (reference sequence). This CDR3 comprises 13 residues. Time point defined: week 11, during vaccination. In the vaccine, a single dose held 300 ug of the mutant IDH1 20-mer peptide, along with topical imiquimod. This specimen was PBMCs, taken from a glioma patient whose treatment included an IDH1 peptide vaccine. This clonotype was sampled from a woman between 45 and 65 years old with glioma. This chain links TRBV7-7 with TRBJ2-3; D call uncertain. The CDR3 reads CASSSTGGTTQYF. The CDR3 DNA is TGTGCTAGCAGCTCAACTGGTGGAACCACGCAGTATTTT.